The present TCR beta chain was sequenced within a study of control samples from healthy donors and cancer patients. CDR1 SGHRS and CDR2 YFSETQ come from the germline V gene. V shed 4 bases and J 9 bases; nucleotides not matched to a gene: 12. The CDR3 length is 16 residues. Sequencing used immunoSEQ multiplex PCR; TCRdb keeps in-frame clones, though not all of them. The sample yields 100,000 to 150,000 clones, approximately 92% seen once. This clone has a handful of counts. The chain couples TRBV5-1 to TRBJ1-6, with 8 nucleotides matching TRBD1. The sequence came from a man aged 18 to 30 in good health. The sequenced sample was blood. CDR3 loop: CASSKEGRGQGSPLHF. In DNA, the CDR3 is TGCGCCAGCAGCAAAGAAGGCAGGGGGCAGGGTTCACCCCTCCACTTT. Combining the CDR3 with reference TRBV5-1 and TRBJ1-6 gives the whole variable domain KAGVTQTPRYLIKTRGQQVTLSCSPISGHRSVSWYQQTPGQGLQFLFEYFSETQRNKGNFPGRFSGRQFSNSRSEMNVSTLELGDSALYLCASSKEGRGQGSPLHFGNGTRLTVT.